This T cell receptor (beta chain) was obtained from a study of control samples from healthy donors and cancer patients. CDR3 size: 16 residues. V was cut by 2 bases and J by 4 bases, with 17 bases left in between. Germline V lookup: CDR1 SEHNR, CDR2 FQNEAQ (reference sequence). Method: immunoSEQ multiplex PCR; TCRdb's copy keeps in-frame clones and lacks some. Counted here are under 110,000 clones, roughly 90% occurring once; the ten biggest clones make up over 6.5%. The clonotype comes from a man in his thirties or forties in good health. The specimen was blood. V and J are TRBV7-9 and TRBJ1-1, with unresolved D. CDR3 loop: CASSLTPGPLSTEAFF. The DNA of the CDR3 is TGTGCCAGCAGCTTAACCCCGGGCCCACTATCCACTGAAGCTTTCTTT.